This TCR beta chain comes out of a study of CD8 T cells in Susac syndrome. RNA amounts of roughly 0.45 to 1 ug underwent reverse transcription with random hexamers. Using its own MiXCR run on the immunoSEQ multiplex PCR reads, TCRdb lists one record per CDR3 protein. The sample lists roughly 200,000 distinct CDR3 sequences, 90% to 95% occurring once. This clonotype came up a few times. The patients with Susac syndrome were individuals who fulfilled the recently defined diagnostic criteria for disease that was either definite or probable. CDR3 size: 12 residues. From germline, CDR1 is GTSNPN and CDR2 SVGIG (reference sequence). The V end lost 2 bases, the J end lost 6 bases, and 10 bases lay between the germline ends.

J is TRBJ1-1 and V is TRBV30; D is perhaps TRBD1 (6 bases). The sequence was collected from a human donor with Susac syndrome. The sequencing sample was made of CD4+ T cells from PBMCs. CDR3 sequence: CAWSSRTAEAFF. The CDR3 bases are TGTGCCTGGAGTTCTAGGACAGCTGAAGCTTTCTTT.